One sample yielded the 21 T cell receptor beta chains listed below, sequenced in a study of T cell responses to AZD1222 COVID-19 vaccine. Sequencing used immunoSEQ multiplex PCR; TCRdb keeps in-frame clones, though not all of them. The sample shows about 170,000 clones, 80% to 90% of them seen only once. Sequenced here: peripheral blood, sampled on day 0 of AZD1222 vaccination. Receptors originate from an adult in good health.

This clone turned up a few times. The chain links TRBV7-8 to TRBJ1-6, with 7 positions matching TRBD1. This CDR3 region has 18 residues. V dropped 6 bases and J dropped 1; count of bases not matched to a gene: 12. Germline values: CDR1 SGHVS, CDR2 FQNEAQ. The CDR3 is CASSLTGVETSYNSPLHF. The DNA of the CDR3 is TGTGCCAGCAGTCTTACAGGGGTTGAGACTTCCTATAATTCACCCCTCCACTTT. Together with reference TRBV7-8 and TRBJ1-6, the CDR3 gives the full variable domain: GAGVSQSPRYKVAKRGQDVALRCDPISGHVSLFWYQQALGQGPEFLTYFQNEAQLDKSGLPSDRFFAERPEGSVSTLKIQRTQQEDSAVYLCASSLTGVETSYNSPLHFGNGTRLTVT.

The chain joins TRBV6-5 to TRBJ2-5, with 9 bases matching TRBD2. Trimming cost V 3 bases and J 1 base; bases outside gene matches: 6. The germline V gene has CDR1 MNHEY and CDR2 SVGAGI. The CDR3 consists of 16 residues. This CDR3 reads CASSYSGRGGQETQYF. The DNA of the CDR3 is TGTGCCAGCAGTTATTCTGGGCGGGGGGGCCAAGAGACCCAGTACTTC.

The chain recombines TRBV10-2 with TRBJ2-3; the D is unclear. CDR1 WSHSY and CDR2 SAAADI come from the germline V gene. Trimming took off 5 bases at V and 4 bases at J, with 4 bases between the two ends. This CDR3 has 11 residues. In nucleotides, the CDR3 is TGCGCCAGCAGTCAGGCAGATACGCAGTATTTT. Its protein product is CASSQADTQYF.

The V and J genes are TRBV5-4 and TRBJ2-2; 7 nucleotides agree with TRBD1. The V segment lost 2 bases and the J segment 5 bases; nucleotides outside the gene matches: 6. Germline CDR1 is SGHNT and CDR2 is YYREEE (reference sequence). The CDR3 spans 15 residues. This CDR3 is CASSFRQGSTGELFF. The DNA for the CDR3 is TGTGCCAGCAGCTTCAGACAGGGATCAACCGGGGAGCTGTTTTTT.

This clone was seen only once. The V gene is TRBV2, the J gene TRBJ2-1, with D hard to call. The CDR3 sequence is 14 residues long. Looked up from germline, CDR1 is SNHLY and CDR2 is FYNNEI. The ends were cut back, 4 bases at V and 8 bases at J, with 15 bases in the middle. The CDR3 DNA follows: TGTGCCAGCAGTGGGGATGGGGTTTGGGATGAGCAGTTCTTC. Protein sequence: CASSGDGVWDEQFF.

This chain links TRBV7-9 with TRBJ2-7, with D tentatively TRBD1 (5 bases). The CDR3 length is 13 residues. The germline gives CDR1 SEHNR, CDR2 FQNEAQ (reference sequence). The V end was cut by 3 bases, the J end by 1 base, with 7 bases between. CDR3 in amino acids: CASSFQGSYEQYV. CDR3 sequence (DNA): TGTGCCAGCAGCTTTCAGGGTTCCTACGAGCAGTACGTC.

The chain employs TRBV5-6 and TRBJ2-5; 9 bases are a match to TRBD2. The length of the CDR3 is 14 residues. Germline V CDR1 and CDR2: SGHDT, YYEEEE. J was trimmed by 3 bases and V by 3 bases; bases with no gene match: 3. CDR3 sequence (DNA): TGTGCCAGCAGCTCTATAGCGGGGGAAGAGACCCAGTACTTC. Encoded protein: CASSSIAGEETQYF.

This chain connects TRBV5-1 to TRBJ2-6; 10 bases are a match to TRBD1. V was clipped by 4 bases and J by 4 bases; unmatched bases: 5. The CDR3 contains 16 residues. CDR1 SGHRS and CDR2 YFSETQ come from the germline V gene. CDR3 in DNA: TGCGCCAGCAGCCTAGACAGGGGGCAAGGGGCCAACGTCCTGACTTTC. Its translation: CASSLDRGQGANVLTF.

This sequence joins TRBV6-5 and TRBJ1-1, with D perhaps TRBD1 (6 bases). The CDR3 contains 13 residues. From germline, CDR1 is MNHEY and CDR2 SVGAGI. V was pared by 5 bases and J by 4 bases, with 11 bases between. CDR3 in amino acids: CASSRTRGTEAFF. The CDR3 region has the DNA TGTGCCAGCAGTAGAACCAGGGGCACTGAAGCTTTCTTT.

The V call is TRBV19, the J call TRBJ1-3, with D perhaps matching TRBD1 (6 bases). The germline V gene encodes CDR1 LNHDA and CDR2 SQIVND (reference sequence). V lost 4 bases to trimming and J lost 1 base, with 11 bases between them. The CDR3 has 15 residues. CDR3 protein: CASSRDKTSGNTIYF. CDR3 DNA: TGTGCCAGTAGTAGGGACAAGACGTCTGGAAACACCATATATTTT.

V and J are TRBV6-5 and TRBJ2-7; TRBD1 agrees at 9 bases. This CDR3 has 14 amino acids. Germline CDR1 is MNHEY and CDR2 is SVGAGI. The V and J ends lost 6 bases and 4 bases, in that order; junction bases with no gene match: 7. The CDR3 reads CASSHDRGYYEQYV. CDR3 DNA: TGTGCCAGCAGCCACGACAGGGGGTATTACGAGCAGTACGTC.

This clone was seen once. The chain joins TRBV13 to TRBJ2-7, with 9 bases aligning to TRBD2. Germline CDR1 is PRHDT and CDR2 is FYEKMQ (reference sequence). CDR3 length: 14 amino acids. V dropped 9 bases and J dropped 3; count of bases not matched to a gene: 9. The CDR3 bases are TGTGCCAGTAATAGCGGGGGACCGTTCTACGAGCAGTACTTC. Residues: CASNSGGPFYEQYF.

The V gene is TRBV27, the J gene TRBJ1-2; possible D gene TRBD1, 6 bases. V lost 4 bases to trimming and J lost 4 bases, with 13 bases between them. CDR1 is MNHEY and CDR2 is SMNVEV in the germline V gene (reference sequence). The CDR3 runs 14 residues. The CDR3 region is CASSSRGISYGYTF. The DNA of the CDR3 is TGTGCCAGCAGTTCCAGGGGTATCTCCTATGGCTACACCTTC.

This sequence joins TRBV4-1 and TRBJ2-1; D call uncertain. V lost 5 bases, J lost 8 bases, and 16 bases lay in between. Germline values: CDR1 MGHRA, CDR2 YSYEKL. This CDR3 region has 14 residues. In DNA form, the CDR3 reads TGCGCCAGCAGCGCCAAATACGCGCCGCATGAGCAGTTCTTC. Translated: CASSAKYAPHEQFF.

The CDR3 DNA reads as TGTGCCAGCACGCCAGGGGGAGGTGGGAACACTGAAGCTTTCTTT. This encodes CASTPGGGGNTEAFF. V gene TRBV5-6 combines with J gene TRBJ1-1, with TRBD1 identical over 7 bases. V was pared by 6 bases and J by 1 base, with 9 bases of the junction left unmatched. This CDR3 has 15 amino acids. Per germline, CDR1 SGHDT and CDR2 YYEEEE.

The V call is TRBV3-1 (or the pseudogene TRBV3-2), the J call TRBJ2-5; D is ambiguous. Germline V lookup: CDR1 LGHDT, CDR2 YNNKEL (reference sequence). Trimming stripped 3 bases from V and 4 bases from J, with 9 bases between. The CDR3 runs to 13 residues. The CDR3 protein is CASSQGIGETQYF. CDR3 in DNA: TGTGCCAGCAGCCAGGGTATTGGAGAGACCCAGTACTTC.

The J gene is TRBJ2-1, the V gene TRBV20-1; D is unclear. The germline V gene has CDR1 DFQATT and CDR2 SNEGSKA (reference sequence). With 7 bases removed from V and 5 bases from J, the gap between germline ends came to 6 bases. The CDR3 is 10 amino acids. DNA for the CDR3: TGCAGTGGGGAAGACAATGAGCAGTTCTTC. This codes for CSGEDNEQFF.

This clone was observed a single time. Here the CDR3 reads CASSYRQGANTGELFF. In nucleotides, the CDR3 is TGTGCCAGCAGTTACCGACAGGGGGCAAACACCGGGGAGCTGTTTTTT. The V gene is TRBV2, the J gene TRBJ2-2; TRBD1 matches 10 bases. The germline gives CDR1 SNHLY, CDR2 FYNNEI. The CDR3 covers 16 residues. Trimming cost V 5 bases and J 2 bases; bases outside gene matches: 5.

V and J are TRBV5-4 and TRBJ2-6; 14 positions agree with TRBD2. The CDR3 extends over 19 amino acids. In germline, CDR1 is SGHNT, CDR2 YYREEE (reference sequence). The J segment lost 0 bases and the V segment lost 0 bases, leaving 2 bases of the junction unmatched. The CDR3 nucleotides are TGTGCCAGCAGCTTGGCGACTAGCGGGGGGGGCTCTGGGGCCAACGTCCTGACTTTC. Translating it yields CASSLATSGGGSGANVLTF.

The V gene is TRBV4-1, the J gene TRBJ2-3, with D uncertain. The CDR3 is 11 amino acids. The germline CDR1 and CDR2 sequences are MGHRA and YSYEKL. The ends were cut back, 5 bases at V and 4 bases at J, with 4 bases in the middle. The chain's CDR3 is CASSISDTQYF. Here the CDR3 DNA reads TGCGCCAGCAGCATATCAGATACGCAGTATTTT.

The V and J genes are TRBV19 and TRBJ1-3, with TRBD1 as a possible D gene (5 bases). Germline assignment: CDR1 LNHDA and CDR2 SQIVND (reference sequence). Trimming removed 3 bases from V and 0 bases from J, with 12 bases in between. The CDR3 sequence is 16 residues long. The CDR3 here is CASSMPGGGSGNTIYF. Written as DNA, the CDR3 is TGTGCCAGTAGTATGCCCGGGGGGGGCTCTGGAAACACCATATATTTT.